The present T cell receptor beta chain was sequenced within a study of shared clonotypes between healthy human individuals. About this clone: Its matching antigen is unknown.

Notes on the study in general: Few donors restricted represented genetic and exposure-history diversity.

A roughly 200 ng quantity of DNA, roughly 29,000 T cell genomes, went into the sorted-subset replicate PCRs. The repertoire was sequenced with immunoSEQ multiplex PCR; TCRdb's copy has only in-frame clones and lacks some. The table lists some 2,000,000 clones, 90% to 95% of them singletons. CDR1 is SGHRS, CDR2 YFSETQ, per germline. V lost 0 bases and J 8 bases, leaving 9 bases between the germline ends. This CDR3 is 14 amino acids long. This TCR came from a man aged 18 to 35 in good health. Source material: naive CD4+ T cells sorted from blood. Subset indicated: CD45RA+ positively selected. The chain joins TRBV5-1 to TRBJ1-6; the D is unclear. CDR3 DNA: TGCGCCAGCAGCTTGGCCCCCATGGATTCACCCCTCCACTTT. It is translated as CASSLAPMDSPLHF.